Listed below are T cell receptor beta chains from one sample, sequenced in a study of T cells in Graves' hyperthyroidism and ophthalmopathy. TCRdb recomputed calls from the multiplex PCR reads with MiXCR, one row per CDR3 protein. The sample carries a few hundred thousand distinct CDR3 sequences, about 15% recorded once. Sequenced: blood. The receptors shown here come from a woman aged 25 to 39 with Graves' ophthalmopathy. Both conserved end residues are part of each CDR3. Fields, in order: J gene, clone size, D gene, V gene, CDR3 DNA, CDR3 protein. The D gene is left open where the match is weak. Not every row has a clone size; where given, it reads once, few, many or a size class.

TRBJ2-1,many,TRBD2,TRBV7-3,TGTGCCAGCAGCTTAACCCCTCGGACTAGCGGGGGGTACAATGAGCAGTTCTTC,CASSLTPRTSGGYNEQFF
TRBJ2-7,-,TRBD1,TRBV11-2,TGTGCCAGCATCAATCCGGGACAGGGGGCGGACGAGCAGTACTTC,CASINPGQGADEQYF
TRBJ2-5,-,-,TRBV30,TGTGCCTCCGGAATGGAAACCCAGTACTTC,CASGMETQYF
TRBJ1-5,few,TRBD1,TRBV20-1,TGCAGTGCTAGAGAGGACAGGGGGAAGCAGCCCCAGCATTTT,CSAREDRGKQPQHF
TRBJ1-5,many,TRBD1,TRBV28,TGTGCCAGCAGTCCATTGGGACAGGGGGGCAATCAGCCCCAGCATTTT,CASSPLGQGGNQPQHF
TRBJ1-5,-,-,TRBV6-5,TGTGCCAGCAGTTCCGAAATTGCTAGCAATCAGCCCCAGCATTTT,CASSSEIASNQPQHF
TRBJ1-1,few,TRBD1,TRBV18,TGTGCCAGCTCAGCCGGGACAGGGTACACTGAAGCTTTCTTT,CASSAGTGYTEAFF
TRBJ1-5,many,TRBD1,TRBV10-3,TGTGCCATCAGTCCCGAAGGGGGTCCAGGGGGAGGGAGCAATCAGCCCCAGCATTTT,CAISPEGGPGGGSNQPQHF
TRBJ2-5,-,TRBD1,TRBV10-3,TGTGCCATCAGTGACGGGGACAGAACCCTCCAAGAGACCCAGTACTTC,CAISDGDRTLQETQYF
TRBJ2-7,many,TRBD2,TRBV28,TGTGCCAGCAGTTCAACTAGCGGGCTTTACGAGCAGTACTTC,CASSSTSGLYEQYF
TRBJ2-3,many,-,TRBV7-9,TGTGCCAGCAGCTTCCCCTTCATCGATACGCAGTATTTT,CASSFPFIDTQYF
TRBJ1-3,few,-,TRBV5-1,TGCGCCAGCAGCTTGGGGCAGTTTACTGGAAACACCATATATTTT,CASSLGQFTGNTIYF
TRBJ1-2,-,TRBD1,TRBV4-3,TGCGCCAGCAGCCAAGATTTGCAGGGGGCCTTCTATGGCTACACCTTC,CASSQDLQGAFYGYTF
TRBJ2-7,-,-,TRBV9,TGTGCCAGCAGCCCACTGGACGGCCCCTACGAGCAGTACTTC,CASSPLDGPYEQYF
TRBJ2-4,-,-,TRBV2,TGTGCCAGCGACGAGAGTGCCAAAAACATTCAGTACTTC,CASDESAKNIQYF
TRBJ2-7,-,TRBD2,TRBV6-2/TRBV6-3,TGTGCCAGCAGTTACCCTCCGGGACTAGCGTACGAGCAGTACTTC,CASSYPPGLAYEQYF
TRBJ2-3,many,TRBD1,TRBV28,TGTGCCAGCATACAGGGGACCACAGATACGCAGTATTTT,CASIQGTTDTQYF
TRBJ2-7,many,TRBD2,TRBV3-1,TGTGCCAGCAGCCAGACGCGCGGGGGTACTCTATCCTACGAGCAGTACTTC,CASSQTRGGTLSYEQYF
TRBJ2-1,-,-,TRBV9,TGTGCCAGCAGCGTAGACCCGGGGGGCGCGGTCACGGGGCAGTTCTTC,CASSVDPGGAVTGQFF
TRBJ2-7,many,-,TRBV27,TGTGCCAGCAAGGTGCCTGGGAACTACGAGCAGTACTTC,CASKVPGNYEQYF
TRBJ1-5,-,TRBD1,TRBV19,TGTGCCAGTAGTGCGTCAGGGGGAATCTCTCAGCCCCAGCATTTT,CASSASGGISQPQHF
TRBJ1-1,many,-,TRBV12-3/TRBV12-4,TGTGCCAGCAGTTTAGGGGAGGGCAGGAACACTGAAGCTTTCTTT,CASSLGEGRNTEAFF
TRBJ2-7,many,-,TRBV2,TGTGCCAGCAATGAGGGGGGGACCTCCTACGAGCAGTACTTC,CASNEGGTSYEQYF
TRBJ2-3,many,-,TRBV11-2,TGTGCCAGCAGCTATGGCACAGATACGCAGTATTTT,CASSYGTDTQYF
TRBJ2-5,many,TRBD2,TRBV2,TGTGCCAGCTACTTGGGCGGGAGGTTGGTGGAGACCCAGTACTTC,CASYLGGRLVETQYF
TRBJ1-1,many,-,TRBV28,TGTGCCAGCAGTCCTAACCCGGGGTTCGGGAACACTGAAGCTTTCTTT,CASSPNPGFGNTEAFF
TRBJ1-4,few,-,TRBV2,TGTGCCAGCAGTGAAGAGGGGGTGGCAGCCGTTGAACTGTTTTTT,CASSEEGVAAVELFF
TRBJ2-2,-,TRBD1,TRBV18,TGTGCCAGCTCACCAGGAAGGACAGGGAACACCGGGGAGCTGTTTTTT,CASSPGRTGNTGELFF
TRBJ2-2,many,TRBD2,TRBV19,TGTGCCAGTAGCAGGACTAGCGGGAAAATCGGGGAGCTGTTTTTT,CASSRTSGKIGELFF
TRBJ2-7,many,-,TRBV28,TGTGCCAGCAGTTTTCCTAGGCGGGGATTGTACGAGCAGTACTTC,CASSFPRRGLYEQYF
TRBJ2-1,once,-,TRBV19,TGTGCCAGTAAGGCTTCCGGGAATGAGCAGTTCTTC,CASKASGNEQFF
TRBJ2-2,-,TRBD1,TRBV27,TGTGCCAGCAGGCGACAGGGGGGGAACACCGGGGAGCTGTTTTTT,CASRRQGGNTGELFF
TRBJ1-2,many,-,TRBV30,TGTGCCTGGGACAGAACGAACTATGGCTACACCTTC,CAWDRTNYGYTF
TRBJ2-5,-,TRBD2,TRBV5-4,TGTGCCAGCAGCGCTATAGCGGGAAGTTTACAAGAGACCCAGTACTTC,CASSAIAGSLQETQYF
TRBJ2-3,many,TRBD2,TRBV5-5,TGTGCCAGCAGCTTCAGGCTAGCGGGAGTCACAGATACGCAGTATTTT,CASSFRLAGVTDTQYF
TRBJ2-1,-,TRBD2,TRBV5-4,TGTGCCAGCAGCCTTAATAGCGGGAGGGCCGGGAATGAGCAGTTCTTC,CASSLNSGRAGNEQFF
TRBJ2-7,many,-,TRBV2,TGTGCCAGCAGTCTAGAGGGGAGGGGGTACGAGCAGTACTTC,CASSLEGRGYEQYF
TRBJ2-2,many,-,TRBV30,TGTGCCTGGATGGGGGTACCGGCCTACGCCGGGGAGCTGTTTTTT,CAWMGVPAYAGELFF
TRBJ2-2,-,-,TRBV6-4,TGTGCCAGCAGTCCGACAGATCGTGGCGGGGAGCTGTTTTTT,CASSPTDRGGELFF
TRBJ1-1,-,TRBD1,TRBV20-1,TGCAGTGCTAACAGGGACAGGGCGAACACTGAAGCTTTCTTT,CSANRDRANTEAFF
TRBJ2-7,few,TRBD2,TRBV18,TGTGCCAGCTCACCATCCGGGAGGCCCTCCTACGAGCAGTACTTC,CASSPSGRPSYEQYF
TRBJ1-1,many,TRBD1,TRBV28,TGTGCCAGCAGTTTTTGGAGGGGGCGGCCTGAAGCTTTCTTT,CASSFWRGRPEAFF
TRBJ2-2,-,-,TRBV5-6,TGTGCCAGCAAAAATGTCAGGGAGAGACACGGCGGGGAGCTGTTTTTT,CASKNVRERHGGELFF
TRBJ2-7,many,TRBD2,TRBV5-6,TGTGCCAGCAGCACCAGGACTAGTCTGGAGCAGTACTTC,CASSTRTSLEQYF
TRBJ2-5,many,TRBD1,TRBV20-1,TGCAGTGCTCCCCAGCACAGGGGATACCCTCAGACCCAGTACTTC,CSAPQHRGYPQTQYF
TRBJ2-3,-,TRBD2,TRBV9,TGTGCCAGCAGCCGAGGACTAGCGGGAGTTATCGTGTCGGATACGCAGTATTTT,CASSRGLAGVIVSDTQYF
TRBJ2-7,many,TRBD1,TRBV11-1,TGTGCCAGCAGCCAAATGGGGGACAGGGGAGACGAGCAGTACTTC,CASSQMGDRGDEQYF